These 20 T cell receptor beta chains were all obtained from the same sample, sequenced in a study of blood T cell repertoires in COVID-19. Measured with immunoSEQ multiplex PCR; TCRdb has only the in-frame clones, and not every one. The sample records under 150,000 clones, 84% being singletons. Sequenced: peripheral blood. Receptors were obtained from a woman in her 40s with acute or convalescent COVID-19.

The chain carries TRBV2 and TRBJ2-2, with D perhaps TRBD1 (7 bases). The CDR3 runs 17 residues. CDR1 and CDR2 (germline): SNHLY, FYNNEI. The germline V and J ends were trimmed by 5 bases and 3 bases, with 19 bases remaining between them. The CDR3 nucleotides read TGTGCCAGCAGTCCCACCAGGAGGGGGCAGGACACCGGGGAGCTGTTTTTT. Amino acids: CASSPTRRGQDTGELFF.

The CDR3 region is CASSATILTGTSPLHF. In DNA form, the CDR3 reads TGTGCCAGCAGCGCCACTATCCTGACAGGGACCTCACCCCTCCACTTT. The chain recombines TRBV11-1 with TRBJ1-6; TRBD1 matches at 7 bases. Germline assignment: CDR1 SGHAT and CDR2 FQDESV (reference sequence). The length of the CDR3 is 16 residues. Germline trimming cut 5 bases from V and 10 bases from J; bases unmatched to any gene: 14.

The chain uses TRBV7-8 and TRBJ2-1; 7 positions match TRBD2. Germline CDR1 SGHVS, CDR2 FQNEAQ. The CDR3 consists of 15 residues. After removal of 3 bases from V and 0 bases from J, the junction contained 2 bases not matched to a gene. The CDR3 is CASSLGGNSYNEQFF. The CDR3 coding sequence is TGTGCCAGCAGCTTGGGGGGGAACTCCTACAATGAGCAGTTCTTC.

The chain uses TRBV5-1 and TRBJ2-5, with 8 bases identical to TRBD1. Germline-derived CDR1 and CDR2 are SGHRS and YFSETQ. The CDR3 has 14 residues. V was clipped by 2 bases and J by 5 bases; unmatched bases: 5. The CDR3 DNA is TGCGCCAGCAGCTTAACAGGGGGAAGGGAGACCCAGTACTTC. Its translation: CASSLTGGRETQYF.

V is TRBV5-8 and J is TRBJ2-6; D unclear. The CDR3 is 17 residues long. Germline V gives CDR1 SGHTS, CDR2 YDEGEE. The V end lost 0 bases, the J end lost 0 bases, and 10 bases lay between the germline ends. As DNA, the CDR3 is TGTGCCAGCAGCTTGGCACTTCCGGGCTCTGGGGCCAACGTCCTGACTTTC. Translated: CASSLALPGSGANVLTF. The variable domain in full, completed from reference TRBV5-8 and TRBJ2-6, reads EAGVTQSPTHLIKTRGQQATLRCSPISGHTSVYWYQQALGLGLQFLLWYDEGEERNRGNFPPRFSGRQFPNYSSELNVNALELEDSALYLCASSLALPGSGANVLTFGAGSRLTVL.

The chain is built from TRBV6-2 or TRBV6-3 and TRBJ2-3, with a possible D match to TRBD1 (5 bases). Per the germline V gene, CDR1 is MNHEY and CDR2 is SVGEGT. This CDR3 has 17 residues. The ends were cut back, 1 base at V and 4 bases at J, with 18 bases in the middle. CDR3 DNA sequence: TGTGCCAGCAGTTACTGGGGCGTGGGCAGGGCGTCAGATACGCAGTATTTT. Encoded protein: CASSYWGVGRASDTQYF.

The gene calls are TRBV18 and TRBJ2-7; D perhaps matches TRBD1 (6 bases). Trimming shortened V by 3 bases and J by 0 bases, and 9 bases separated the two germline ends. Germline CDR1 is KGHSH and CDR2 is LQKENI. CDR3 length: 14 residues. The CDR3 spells CASSPTDSSYEQYF. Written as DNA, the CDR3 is TGTGCCAGCTCACCGACGGACAGCTCCTACGAGCAGTACTTC.

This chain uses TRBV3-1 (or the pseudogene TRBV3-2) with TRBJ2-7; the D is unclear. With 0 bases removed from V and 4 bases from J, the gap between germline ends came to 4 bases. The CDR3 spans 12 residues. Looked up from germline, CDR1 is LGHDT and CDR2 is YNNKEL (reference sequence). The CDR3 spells CASSQETYEQYF. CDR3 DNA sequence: TGTGCCAGCAGCCAAGAAACATACGAGCAGTACTTC.

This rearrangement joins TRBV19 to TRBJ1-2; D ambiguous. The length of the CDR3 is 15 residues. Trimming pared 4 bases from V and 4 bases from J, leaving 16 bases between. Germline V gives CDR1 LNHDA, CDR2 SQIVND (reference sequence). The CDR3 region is CASSSRRPSTYGYTF. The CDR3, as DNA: TGTGCCAGTAGTAGTCGGAGGCCTTCAACCTATGGCTACACCTTC.

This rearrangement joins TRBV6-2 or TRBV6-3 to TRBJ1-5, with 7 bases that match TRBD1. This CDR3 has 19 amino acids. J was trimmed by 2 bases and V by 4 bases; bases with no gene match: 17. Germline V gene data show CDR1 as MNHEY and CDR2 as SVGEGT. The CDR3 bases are TGTGCCAGCAGTTGGGATGACAGGGAATCTGTAATCCGCAATCAGCCCCAGCATTTT. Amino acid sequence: CASSWDDRESVIRNQPQHF.

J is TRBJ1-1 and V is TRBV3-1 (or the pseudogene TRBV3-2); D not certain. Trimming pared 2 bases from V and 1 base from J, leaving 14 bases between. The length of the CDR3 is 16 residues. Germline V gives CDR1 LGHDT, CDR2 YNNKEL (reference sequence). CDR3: CASSQITETGNTEAFF. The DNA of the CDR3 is TGTGCCAGCAGCCAAATTACCGAGACGGGGAACACTGAAGCTTTCTTT.

DNA of the CDR3: TGTGCCAGCAGGGACAGCCGCTACGAGCAGTACTTC. This translates into CASRDSRYEQYF. This chain connects TRBV2 to TRBJ2-7, with a possible D match to TRBD1 (6 bases). The length of the CDR3 is 12 residues. Trimming took 6 bases from V and 3 from J, leaving 9 bases between them. The germline CDR1 and CDR2 sequences are SNHLY and FYNNEI.

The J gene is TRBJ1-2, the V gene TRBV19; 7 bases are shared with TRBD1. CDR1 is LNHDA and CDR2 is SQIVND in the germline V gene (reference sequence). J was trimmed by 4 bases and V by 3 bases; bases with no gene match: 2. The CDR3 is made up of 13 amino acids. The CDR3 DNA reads TGTGCCAGTAGTATTGGGACAGCCTATGGCTACACCTTC. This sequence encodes CASSIGTAYGYTF.

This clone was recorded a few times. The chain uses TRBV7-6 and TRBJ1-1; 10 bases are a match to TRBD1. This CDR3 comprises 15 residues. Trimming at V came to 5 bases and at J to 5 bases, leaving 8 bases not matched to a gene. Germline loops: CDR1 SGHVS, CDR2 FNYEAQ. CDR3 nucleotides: TGTGCCAGCAGCGCGTCCGGGACAGGGGTTACTGAAGCTTTCTTT. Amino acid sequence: CASSASGTGVTEAFF.

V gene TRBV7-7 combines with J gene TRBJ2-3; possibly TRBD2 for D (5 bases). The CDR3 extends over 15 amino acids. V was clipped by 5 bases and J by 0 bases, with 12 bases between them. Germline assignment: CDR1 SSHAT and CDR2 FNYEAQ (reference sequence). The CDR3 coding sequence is TGTGCCAGCAGCCCTACCAGACTAAGCACAGATACGCAGTATTTT. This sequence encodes CASSPTRLSTDTQYF.

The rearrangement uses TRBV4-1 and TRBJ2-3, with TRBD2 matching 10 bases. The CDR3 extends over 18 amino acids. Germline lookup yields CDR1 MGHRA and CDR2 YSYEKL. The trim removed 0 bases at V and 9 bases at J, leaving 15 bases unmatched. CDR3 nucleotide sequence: TGCGCCAGCAGCCAAGAAGGTTATAGCGGGGGGCCTTCCGGAACGCAGTATTTT. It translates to CASSQEGYSGGPSGTQYF.

CDR3 sequence reads: CASSLLARETQYF. The DNA of the CDR3 is TGTGCCAGCAGCTTACTAGCCAGGGAGACCCAGTACTTC. This rearrangement joins TRBV5-6 to TRBJ2-5; a weak D match, TRBD2 (6 bases). Germline V gene lookup returns CDR1 SGHDT and CDR2 YYEEEE. This CDR3 comprises 13 residues. The V gene lost 2 bases and the J gene lost 5 bases, with 10 bases spanning the gap. The entire variable domain, with the rest obtained from reference TRBV5-6 and TRBJ2-5, is as follows: DAGVTQSPTHLIKTRGQQVTLRCSPKSGHDTVSWYQQALGQGPQFIFQYYEEEERQRGNFPDRFSGHQFPNYSSELNVNALLLGDSALYLCASSLLARETQYFGPGTRLLVL.

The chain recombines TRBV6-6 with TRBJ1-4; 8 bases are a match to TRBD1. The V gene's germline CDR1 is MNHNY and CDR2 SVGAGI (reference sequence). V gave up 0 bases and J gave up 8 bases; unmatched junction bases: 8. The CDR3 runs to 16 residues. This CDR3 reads CASSYSSVGQGEKLFF. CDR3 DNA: TGTGCCAGCAGTTACTCGAGCGTCGGACAGGGAGAAAAACTGTTTTTT.

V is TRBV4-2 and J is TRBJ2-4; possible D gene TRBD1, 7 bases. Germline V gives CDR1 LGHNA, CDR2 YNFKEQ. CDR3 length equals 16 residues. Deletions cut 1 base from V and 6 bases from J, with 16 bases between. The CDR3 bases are TGTGCCAGCAGCCAAGCTGACAGGGCGGGGACAAACATTCAGTACTTC. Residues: CASSQADRAGTNIQYF.

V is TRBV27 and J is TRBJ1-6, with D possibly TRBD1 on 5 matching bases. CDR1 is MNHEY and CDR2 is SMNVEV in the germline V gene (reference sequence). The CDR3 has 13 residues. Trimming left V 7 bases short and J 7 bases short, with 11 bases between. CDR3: CASNDRANSPLHF. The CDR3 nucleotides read TGTGCCAGCAATGACAGAGCGAATTCACCCCTCCACTTT.